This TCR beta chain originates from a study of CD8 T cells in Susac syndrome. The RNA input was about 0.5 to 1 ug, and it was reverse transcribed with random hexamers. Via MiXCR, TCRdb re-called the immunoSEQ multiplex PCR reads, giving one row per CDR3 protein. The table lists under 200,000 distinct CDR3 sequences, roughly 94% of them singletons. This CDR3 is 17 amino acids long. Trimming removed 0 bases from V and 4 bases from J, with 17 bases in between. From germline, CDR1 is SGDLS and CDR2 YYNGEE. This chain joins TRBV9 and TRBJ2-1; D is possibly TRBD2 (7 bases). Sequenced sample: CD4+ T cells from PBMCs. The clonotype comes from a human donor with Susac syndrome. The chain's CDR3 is CASSVAQKGGAYNEQFF. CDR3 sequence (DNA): TGTGCCAGCAGCGTAGCTCAGAAGGGGGGGGCGTACAATGAGCAGTTCTTC.